This T cell receptor beta chain is drawn from a study of shared clonotypes between healthy human individuals. V trimming: 1 base; J trimming: 11 bases; junction bases outside the gene matches: 4. This CDR3 region has 11 residues. Germline V gene lookup returns CDR1 DFQATT and CDR2 SNEGSKA (reference sequence). Sequenced by immunoSEQ multiplex PCR; TCRdb stores in-frame clones only, minus some. The table lists hundreds of thousands of clones, around 67% of them singletons, with 1.5% to 2% in the top ten. The chain carries TRBV20-1 and TRBJ2-7; 8 nucleotides line up with TRBD1. The sample taken for sequencing was memory CD4+ T cells sorted from blood. Subset meaning: CD45RA-negative fraction. The clonotype originates from a woman in her 30s in good health. The CDR3 DNA reads as TGCAGTGCTAGAGGGGACAGGATGGAGTACTTC. Its protein product is CSARGDRMEYF.